This TCR beta chain stems from a study of T cell changes during pregnancy in multiple sclerosis. Profiled with immunoSEQ multiplex PCR; TCRdb holds only in-frame clones, not every one. The sample lists 90,000 to 120,000 clones, just under 95% occurring once. In germline, CDR1 is SGHRS, CDR2 YFSETQ. Trimming cost V 4 bases and J 5 bases, with 18 bases left between them. The CDR3 consists of 15 residues. The genes are TRBV5-1 and TRBJ2-5; D might be TRBD2 (6 bases). This receptor was obtained from a female donor in good health, enrolled as a control in a pregnancy study. Source: peripheral blood, taken in the third trimester of pregnancy. Here the CDR3 DNA reads TGCGCCAGCAGCCGGACCACTTCGGAGGGGGAGACCCAGTACTTC. The encoded protein is CASSRTTSEGETQYF.